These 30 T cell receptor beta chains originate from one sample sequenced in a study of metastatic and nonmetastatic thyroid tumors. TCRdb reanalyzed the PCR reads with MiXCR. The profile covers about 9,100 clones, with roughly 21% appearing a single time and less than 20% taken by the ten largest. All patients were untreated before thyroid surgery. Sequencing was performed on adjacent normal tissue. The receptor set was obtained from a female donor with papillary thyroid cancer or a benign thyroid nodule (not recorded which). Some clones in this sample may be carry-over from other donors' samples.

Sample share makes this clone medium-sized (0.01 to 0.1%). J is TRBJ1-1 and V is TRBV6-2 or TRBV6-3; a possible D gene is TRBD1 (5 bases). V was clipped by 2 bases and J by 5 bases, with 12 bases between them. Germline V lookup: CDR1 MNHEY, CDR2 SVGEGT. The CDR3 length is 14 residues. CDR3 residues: CASSYLGGGTEAFF. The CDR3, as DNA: TGTGCCAGCAGTTACCTGGGGGGTGGAACTGAAGCTTTCTTT.

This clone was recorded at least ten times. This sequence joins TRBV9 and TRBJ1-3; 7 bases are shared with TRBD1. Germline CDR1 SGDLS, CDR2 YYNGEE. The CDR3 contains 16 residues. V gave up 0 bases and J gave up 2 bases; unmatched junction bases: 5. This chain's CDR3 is CASSVGSTGAGNTIYF. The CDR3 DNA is TGTGCCAGCAGCGTAGGTAGTACAGGGGCTGGAAACACCATATATTTT.

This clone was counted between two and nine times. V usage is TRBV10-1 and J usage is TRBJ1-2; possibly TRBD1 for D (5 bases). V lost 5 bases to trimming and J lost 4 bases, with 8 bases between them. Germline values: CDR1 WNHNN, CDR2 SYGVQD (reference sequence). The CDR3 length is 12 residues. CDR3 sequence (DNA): TGCGCCAGCAGTCGGGGACGCTATGGCTACACCTTC. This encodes CASSRGRYGYTF.

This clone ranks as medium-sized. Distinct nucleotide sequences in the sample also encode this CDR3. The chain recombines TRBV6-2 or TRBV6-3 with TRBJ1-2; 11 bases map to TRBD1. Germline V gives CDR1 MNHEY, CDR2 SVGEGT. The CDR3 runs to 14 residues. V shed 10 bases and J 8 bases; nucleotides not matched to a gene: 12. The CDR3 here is CAIRRTGGLSGYTF. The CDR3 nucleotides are TGTGCCATTCGCCGGACAGGGGGCTTAAGCGGCTACACCTTC.

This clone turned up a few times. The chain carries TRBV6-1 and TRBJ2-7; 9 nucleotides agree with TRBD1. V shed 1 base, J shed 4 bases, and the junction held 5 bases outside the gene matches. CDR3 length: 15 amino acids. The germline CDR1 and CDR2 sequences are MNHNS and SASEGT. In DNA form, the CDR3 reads TGTGCCAGCAGTGAAGAAATACAGGGGGCATACGAGCAGTACTTC. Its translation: CASSEEIQGAYEQYF.

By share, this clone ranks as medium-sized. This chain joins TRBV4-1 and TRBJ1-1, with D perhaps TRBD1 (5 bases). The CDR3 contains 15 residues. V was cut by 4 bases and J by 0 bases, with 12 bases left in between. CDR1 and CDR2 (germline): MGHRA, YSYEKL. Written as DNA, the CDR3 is TGCGCCAGCAGCCCCCAACAGACAGTGAACACTGAAGCTTTCTTT. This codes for CASSPQQTVNTEAFF.

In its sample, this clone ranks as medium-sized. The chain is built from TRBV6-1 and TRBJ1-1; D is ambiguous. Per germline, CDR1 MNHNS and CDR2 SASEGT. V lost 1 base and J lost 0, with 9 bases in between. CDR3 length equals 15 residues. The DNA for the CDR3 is TGTGCCAGCAGTGAAGAACCCAGACTGAACACTGAAGCTTTCTTT. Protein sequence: CASSEEPRLNTEAFF.

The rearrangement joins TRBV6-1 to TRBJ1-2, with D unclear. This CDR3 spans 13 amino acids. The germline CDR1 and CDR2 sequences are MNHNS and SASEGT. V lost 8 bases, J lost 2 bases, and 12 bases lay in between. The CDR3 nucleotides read TGTGCCAGCGGACCTGTACCGAACTATGGCTACACCTTC. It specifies CASGPVPNYGYTF.

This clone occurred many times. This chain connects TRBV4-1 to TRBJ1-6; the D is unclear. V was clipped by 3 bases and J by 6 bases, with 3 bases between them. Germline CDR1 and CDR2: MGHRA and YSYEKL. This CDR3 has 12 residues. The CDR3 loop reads CASSQGNSPLHF. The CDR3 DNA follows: TGCGCCAGCAGCCAGGGTAATTCACCCCTCCACTTT.

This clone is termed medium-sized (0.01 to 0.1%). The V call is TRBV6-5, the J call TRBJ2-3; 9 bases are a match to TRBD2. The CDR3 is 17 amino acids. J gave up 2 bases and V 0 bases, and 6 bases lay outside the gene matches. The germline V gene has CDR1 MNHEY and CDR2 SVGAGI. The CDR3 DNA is TGTGCCAGCAGTTACTCCGGGCTAGCGGGGCCCACAGATACGCAGTATTTT. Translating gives CASSYSGLAGPTDTQYF.

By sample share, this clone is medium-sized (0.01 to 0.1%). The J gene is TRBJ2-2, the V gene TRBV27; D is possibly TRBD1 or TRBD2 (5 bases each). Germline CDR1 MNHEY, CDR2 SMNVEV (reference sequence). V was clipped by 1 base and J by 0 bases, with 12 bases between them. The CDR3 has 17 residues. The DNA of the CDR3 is TGTGCCAGCAGTTTATTAGGACACGGGGCGAACACCGGGGAGCTGTTTTTT. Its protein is CASSLLGHGANTGELFF.

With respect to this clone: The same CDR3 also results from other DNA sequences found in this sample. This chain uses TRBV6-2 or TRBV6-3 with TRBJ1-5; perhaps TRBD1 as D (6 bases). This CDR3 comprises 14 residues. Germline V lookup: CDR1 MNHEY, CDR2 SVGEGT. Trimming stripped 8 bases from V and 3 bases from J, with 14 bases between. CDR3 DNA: TGTGCCAGCCGGGGGCAGGGAAACAATCAGCCCCAGCATTTT. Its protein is CASRGQGNNQPQHF.

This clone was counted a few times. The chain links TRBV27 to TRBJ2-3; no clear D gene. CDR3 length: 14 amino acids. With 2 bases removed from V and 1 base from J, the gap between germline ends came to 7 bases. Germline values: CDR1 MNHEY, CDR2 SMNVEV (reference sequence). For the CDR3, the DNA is TGTGCCAGCAGTTTAAAGGACGGCACAGATACGCAGTATTTT. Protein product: CASSLKDGTDTQYF.

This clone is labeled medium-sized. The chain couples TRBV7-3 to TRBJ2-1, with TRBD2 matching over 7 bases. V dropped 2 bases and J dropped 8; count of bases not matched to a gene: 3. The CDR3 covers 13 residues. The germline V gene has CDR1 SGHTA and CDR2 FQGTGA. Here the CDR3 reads CASSLGLVDEQFF. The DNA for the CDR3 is TGTGCCAGCAGCTTAGGACTAGTGGATGAGCAGTTCTTC.

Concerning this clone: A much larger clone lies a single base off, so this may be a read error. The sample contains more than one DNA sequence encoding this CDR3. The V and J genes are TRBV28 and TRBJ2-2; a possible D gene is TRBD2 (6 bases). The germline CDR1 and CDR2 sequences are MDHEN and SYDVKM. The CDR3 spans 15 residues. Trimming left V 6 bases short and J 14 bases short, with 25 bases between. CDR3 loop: CASSNSAQNTGGLFF. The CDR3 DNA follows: TGTGCCAGCAGCAACTCGGCCCAGAACACCGGGGGTCTGTTTTTT.

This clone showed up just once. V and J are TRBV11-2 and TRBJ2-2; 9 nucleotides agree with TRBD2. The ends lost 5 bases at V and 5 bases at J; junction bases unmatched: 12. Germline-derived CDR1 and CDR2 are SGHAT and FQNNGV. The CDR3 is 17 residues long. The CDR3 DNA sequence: TGTGCCAGCAGCCCAGGCGGCGGGAGGGCCATAACCGGGGAGCTGTTTTTT. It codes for CASSPGGGRAITGELFF. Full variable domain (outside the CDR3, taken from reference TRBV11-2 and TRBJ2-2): EAGVAQSPRYKIIEKRQSVAFWCNPISGHATLYWYQQILGQGPKLLIQFQNNGVVDDSQLPKDRFSAERLKGVDSTLKIQPAKLEDSAVYLCASSPGGGRAITGELFFGEGSRLTVL.

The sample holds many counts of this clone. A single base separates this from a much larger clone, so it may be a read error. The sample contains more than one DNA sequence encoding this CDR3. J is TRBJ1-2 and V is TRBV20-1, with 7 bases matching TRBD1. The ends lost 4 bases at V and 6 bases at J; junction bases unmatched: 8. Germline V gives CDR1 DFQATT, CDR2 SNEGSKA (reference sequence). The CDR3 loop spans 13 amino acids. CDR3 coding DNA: TGCAGTGCTACGACAGGGAATAATGATGGCTACACCTTC. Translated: CSATTGNNDGYTF.

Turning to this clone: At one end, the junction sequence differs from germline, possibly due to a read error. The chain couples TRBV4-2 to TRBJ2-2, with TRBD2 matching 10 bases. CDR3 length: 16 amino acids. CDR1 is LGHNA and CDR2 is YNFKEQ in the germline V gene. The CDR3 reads CASSQDSSGRTRELSF. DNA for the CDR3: TGTGCCAGCAGCCAAGATAGTAGCGGGAGGACGAGGGAGTTGTCTTTT.

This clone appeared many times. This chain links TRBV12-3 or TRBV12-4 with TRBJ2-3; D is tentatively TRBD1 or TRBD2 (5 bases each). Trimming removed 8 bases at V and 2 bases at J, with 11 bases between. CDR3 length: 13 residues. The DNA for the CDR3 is TGTGCCAGCGTTTCGGGGCACACAGATACGCAGTATTTT. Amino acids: CASVSGHTDTQYF.

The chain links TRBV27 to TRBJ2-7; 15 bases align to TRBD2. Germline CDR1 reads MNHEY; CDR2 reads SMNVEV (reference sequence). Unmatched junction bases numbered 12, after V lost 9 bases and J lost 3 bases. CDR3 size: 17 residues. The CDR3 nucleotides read TGTGCCAGTAGTCAGCGGACTAGCGGGAGGGCCTTCTACGAGCAGTACTTC. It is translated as CASSQRTSGRAFYEQYF.

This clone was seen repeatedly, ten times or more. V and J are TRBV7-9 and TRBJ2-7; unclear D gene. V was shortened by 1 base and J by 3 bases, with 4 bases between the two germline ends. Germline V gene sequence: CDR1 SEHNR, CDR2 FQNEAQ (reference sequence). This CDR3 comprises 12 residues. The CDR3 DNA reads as TGTGCCAGCAGCTTAGAGGTCTACGAGCAGTACTTC. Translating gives CASSLEVYEQYF. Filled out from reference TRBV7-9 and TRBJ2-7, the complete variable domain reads DTGVSQNPRHKITKRGQNVTFRCDPISEHNRLYWYRQTLGQGPEFLTYFQNEAQLEKSRLLSDRFSAERPKGSFSTLEIQRTEQGDSAMYLCASSLEVYEQYFGPGTRLTVT.

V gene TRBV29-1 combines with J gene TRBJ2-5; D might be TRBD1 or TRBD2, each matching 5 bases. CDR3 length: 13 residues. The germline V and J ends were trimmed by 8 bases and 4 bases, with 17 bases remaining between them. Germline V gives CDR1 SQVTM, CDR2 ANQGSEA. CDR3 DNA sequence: TGCAGCCTTACACTAGGGACGCTAGAGACCCAGTACTTC. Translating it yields CSLTLGTLETQYF.

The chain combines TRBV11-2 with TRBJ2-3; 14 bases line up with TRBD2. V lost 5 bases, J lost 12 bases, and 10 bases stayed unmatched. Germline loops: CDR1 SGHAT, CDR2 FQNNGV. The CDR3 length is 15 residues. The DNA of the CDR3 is TGTGCCAGCAGCCATGGACTAGCGGGGGGAAGGACTCAGTATTTT. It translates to CASSHGLAGGRTQYF.

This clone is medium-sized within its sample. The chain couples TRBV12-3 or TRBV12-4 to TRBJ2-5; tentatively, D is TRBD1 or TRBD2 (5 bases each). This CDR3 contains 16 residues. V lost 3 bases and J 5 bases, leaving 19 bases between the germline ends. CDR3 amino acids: CASSFRGGAEPETQYF. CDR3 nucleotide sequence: TGTGCCAGCAGTTTCCGGGGTGGGGCGGAACCGGAGACCCAGTACTTC.

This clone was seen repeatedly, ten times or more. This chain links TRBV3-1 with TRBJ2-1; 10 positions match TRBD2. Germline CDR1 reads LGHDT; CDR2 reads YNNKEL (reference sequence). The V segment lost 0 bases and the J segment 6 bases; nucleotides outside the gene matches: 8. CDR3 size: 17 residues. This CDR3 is CASSQDLTSGFFNEQFF. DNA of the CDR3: TGTGCCAGCAGCCAAGATTTGACTAGCGGGTTCTTCAATGAGCAGTTCTTC.

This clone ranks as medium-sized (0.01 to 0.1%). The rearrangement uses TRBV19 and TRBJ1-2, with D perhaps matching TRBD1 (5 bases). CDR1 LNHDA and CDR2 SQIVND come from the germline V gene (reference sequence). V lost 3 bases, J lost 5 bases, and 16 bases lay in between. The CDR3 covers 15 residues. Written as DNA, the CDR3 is TGTGCCAGTAGTATGTCGGAGGGGACTATTTATGGCTACACCTTC. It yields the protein CASSMSEGTIYGYTF. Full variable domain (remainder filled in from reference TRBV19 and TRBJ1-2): DGGITQSPKYLFRKEGQNVTLSCEQNLNHDAMYWYRQDPGQGLRLIYYSQIVNDFQKGDIAEGYSVSREKKESFPLTVTSAQKNPTAFYLCASSMSEGTIYGYTFGSGTRLTVV.

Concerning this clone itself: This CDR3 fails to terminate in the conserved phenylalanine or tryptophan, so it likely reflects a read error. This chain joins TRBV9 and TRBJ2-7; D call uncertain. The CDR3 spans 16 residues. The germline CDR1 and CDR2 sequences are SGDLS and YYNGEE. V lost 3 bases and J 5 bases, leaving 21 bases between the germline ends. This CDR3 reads CASSAKTSGTQNEQYI. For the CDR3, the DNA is TGTGCCAGCAGCGCAAAAACTTCCGGTACCCAAAACGAGCAGTACATC.

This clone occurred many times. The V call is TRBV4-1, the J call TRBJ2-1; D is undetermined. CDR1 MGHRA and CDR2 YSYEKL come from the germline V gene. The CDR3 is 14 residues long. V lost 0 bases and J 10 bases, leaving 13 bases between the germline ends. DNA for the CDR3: TGCGCCAGCAGCCAAGAGGCCTCCTCCGGGGAGCAGTTCTTC. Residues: CASSQEASSGEQFF.

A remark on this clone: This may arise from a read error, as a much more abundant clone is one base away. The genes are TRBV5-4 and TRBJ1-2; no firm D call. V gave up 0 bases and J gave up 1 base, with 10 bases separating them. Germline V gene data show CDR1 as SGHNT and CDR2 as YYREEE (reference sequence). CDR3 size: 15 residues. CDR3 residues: CASSLGHHLNYGYTF. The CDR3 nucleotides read TGTGCCAGCAGCTTGGGACATCACCTTAACTATGGCTACACCTTC.

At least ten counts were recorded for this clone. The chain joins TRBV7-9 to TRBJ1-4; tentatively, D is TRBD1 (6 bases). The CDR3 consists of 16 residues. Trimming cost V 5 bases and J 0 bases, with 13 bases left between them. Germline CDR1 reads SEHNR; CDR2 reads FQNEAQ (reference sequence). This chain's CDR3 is CASSRGQFPTNEKLFF. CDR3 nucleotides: TGTGCCAGCAGCCGAGGACAGTTCCCAACTAATGAAAAACTGTTTTTT.